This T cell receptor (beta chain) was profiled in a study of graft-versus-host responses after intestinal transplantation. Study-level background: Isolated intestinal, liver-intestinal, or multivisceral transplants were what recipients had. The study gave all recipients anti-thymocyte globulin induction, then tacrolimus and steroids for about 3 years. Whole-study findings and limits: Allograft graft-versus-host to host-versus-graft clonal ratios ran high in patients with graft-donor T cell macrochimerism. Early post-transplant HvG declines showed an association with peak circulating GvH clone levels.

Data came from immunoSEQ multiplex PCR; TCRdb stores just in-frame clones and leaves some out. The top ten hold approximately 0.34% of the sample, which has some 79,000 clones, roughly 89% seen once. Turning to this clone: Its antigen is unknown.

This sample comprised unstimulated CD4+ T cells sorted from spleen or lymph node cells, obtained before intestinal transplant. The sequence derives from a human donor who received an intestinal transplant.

The CDR3 DNA reads TGCGCCAGCAGCTTGGACAGTTCGAACTACGAGCAGTACTTC. Amino acids: CASSLDSSNYEQYF. The chain is built from TRBV5-1 and TRBJ2-7; D is uncertain. The CDR3 has 14 amino acids. Germline V gene data show CDR1 as SGHRS and CDR2 as YFSETQ. V lost 0 bases to trimming and J lost 3 bases, with 10 bases between them.